Listed below are T cell receptor beta chains from one sample, sequenced in a study of blood T cell repertoires in COVID-19. Sequenced by immunoSEQ multiplex PCR; TCRdb stores in-frame clones only, minus some. The repertoire holds about 69,000 clones, with 82% as singletons. Sequenced: peripheral blood. The receptors here all came from a human donor in a cohort sampled during active COVID-19. The CDR3 runs from the conserved cysteine through the conserved F or W. Fields, in order: V gene, J gene, CDR3 protein.

>TRBV3-1/TRBV3-2|TRBJ2-2
CASSQLGGAGPNTGELFF
>TRBV5-1|TRBJ1-3
CASSPGGHRSGNTIYF
>TRBV11-2|TRBJ2-5
CASSLSPMETQYF
>TRBV6-6|TRBJ2-3
CASSWQGPDTQYF
>TRBV5-1|TRBJ2-5
CASSFTLAGGLETQYF
>TRBV21-1|TRBJ2-2
CASRGQGALTGELFF
>TRBV15|TRBJ1-5
CATSRDRGQPQHF
>TRBV6-6|TRBJ2-7
CASSYSAGGRDEQYF
>TRBV7-3|TRBJ1-3
CASSQGQGNTIYF
>TRBV27|TRBJ2-2
CASRPPGGELFF
>TRBV3-1/TRBV3-2|TRBJ1-2
CASSSRDRVSYTF
>TRBV30|TRBJ2-2
CAWSAWTGLNTGELFF
>TRBV27|TRBJ2-1
CASSPRMGANDNEQFF
>TRBV7-9|TRBJ1-4
CASSLLLRTNEKLFF
>TRBV2|TRBJ1-1
CASSSDRGGEAFF
>TRBV18|TRBJ2-7
CASSPVLGQETKEYF
>TRBV7-2|TRBJ2-1
CASSLGTGEQFF
>TRBV30|TRBJ2-2
CAWSGDGSYRELFF
>TRBV11-3|TRBJ1-1
CASSNGQNTEAFF
>TRBV5-1|TRBJ2-5
CASSRSTGKVETQYF
>TRBV30|TRBJ1-1
CAWSVGANTEAFF
>TRBV7-9|TRBJ2-3
CASRDRGTDTQYF
>TRBV27|TRBJ1-6
CASSLGRLSPLHF
>TRBV11-2|TRBJ1-2
CASSLGAFGGYGYTF
>TRBV6-5|TRBJ1-5
CATHGRGGQPQHF
>TRBV5-1|TRBJ1-2
CASSEPGQESGGYTF
>TRBV2|TRBJ1-1
CASRYRARDTEAFF
>TRBV5-6|TRBJ2-2
CASSWGTGSDTGELFF